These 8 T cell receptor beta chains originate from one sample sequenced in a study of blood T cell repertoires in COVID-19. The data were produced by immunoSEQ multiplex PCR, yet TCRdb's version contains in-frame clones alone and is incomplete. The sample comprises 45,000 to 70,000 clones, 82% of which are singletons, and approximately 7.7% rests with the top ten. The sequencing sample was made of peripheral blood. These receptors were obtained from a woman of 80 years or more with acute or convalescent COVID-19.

The CDR3 coding sequence is TGTGCCAGCAGTTCAGGGGATAAGGGCTACACCTTC. Translated, it gives CASSSGDKGYTF. The genes are TRBV27 and TRBJ1-2, with D possibly being TRBD1 (6 bases). Germline CDR1 is MNHEY and CDR2 is SMNVEV (reference sequence). The CDR3 is 12 amino acids. Between the trimmed V and J ends, which lost 4 bases and 8 bases, there was a span of 11 bases.

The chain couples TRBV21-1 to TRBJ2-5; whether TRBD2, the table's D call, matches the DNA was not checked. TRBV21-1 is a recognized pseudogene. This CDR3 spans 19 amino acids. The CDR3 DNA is TGTGCCAGCAGCTCCCGACGTCCGGGAGGGATCCCGTACCAAGAGACCCAGTACTTC. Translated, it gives CASSSRRPGGIPYQETQYF.

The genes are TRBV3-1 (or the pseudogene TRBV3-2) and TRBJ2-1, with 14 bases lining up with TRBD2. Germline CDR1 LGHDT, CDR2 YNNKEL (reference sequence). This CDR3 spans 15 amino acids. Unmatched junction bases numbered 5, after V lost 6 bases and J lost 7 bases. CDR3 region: CASSSGTSGRNEQFF. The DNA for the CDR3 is TGTGCCAGCAGTTCCGGGACTAGCGGGAGAAATGAGCAGTTCTTC.

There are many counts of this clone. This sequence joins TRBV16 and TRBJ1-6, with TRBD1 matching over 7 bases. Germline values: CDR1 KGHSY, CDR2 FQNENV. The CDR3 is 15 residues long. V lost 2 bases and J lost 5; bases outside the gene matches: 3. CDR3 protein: CASSQIGTDNSPLHF. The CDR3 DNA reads TGTGCCAGCAGCCAAATCGGGACAGATAATTCACCCCTCCACTTT.

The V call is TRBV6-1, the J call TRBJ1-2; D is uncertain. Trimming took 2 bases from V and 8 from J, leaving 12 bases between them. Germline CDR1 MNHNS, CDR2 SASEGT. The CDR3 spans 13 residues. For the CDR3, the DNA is TGTGCCAGCAGTGAAAGTGGTTCGGGAGGCTACACCTTC. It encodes CASSESGSGGYTF.

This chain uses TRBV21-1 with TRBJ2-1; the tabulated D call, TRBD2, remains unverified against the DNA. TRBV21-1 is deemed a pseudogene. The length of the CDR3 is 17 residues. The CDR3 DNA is TGTGCCAACTCCCGCCTAGCGGGAGTCCTCCTCTACAATGAGCAGTTCTTC. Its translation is CANSRLAGVLLYNEQFF.

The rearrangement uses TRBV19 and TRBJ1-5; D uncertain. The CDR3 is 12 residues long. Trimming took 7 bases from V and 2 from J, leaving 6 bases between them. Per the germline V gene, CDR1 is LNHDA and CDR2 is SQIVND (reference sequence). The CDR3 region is CASMSGNQPQHF. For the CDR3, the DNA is TGTGCCAGTATGAGTGGCAATCAGCCCCAGCATTTT.

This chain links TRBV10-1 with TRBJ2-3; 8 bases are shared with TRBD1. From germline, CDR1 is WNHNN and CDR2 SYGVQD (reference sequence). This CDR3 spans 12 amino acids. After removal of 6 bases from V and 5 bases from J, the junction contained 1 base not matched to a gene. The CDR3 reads CASSTGGDTQYF. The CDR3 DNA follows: TGCGCCAGCAGCACAGGGGGAGATACGCAGTATTTT.